The rows below give T cell receptor beta chains drawn from one sample of a study of regulatory T cells in long-lasting Graves disease. TCRdb analysed the multiplex PCR reads with MiXCR anew, one entry per CDR3 protein. This table has 400,000 to 500,000 distinct CDR3 sequences, 14% appearing once. These data also formed part of another study, on T cells in Graves' hyperthyroidism and ophthalmopathy.

The source was peripheral blood mononuclear cells (PBMCs), collected at new diagnosis, from a patient treated with antithyroid drugs. Source of these receptors: a woman between 45 and 60 years old with Graves disease. Both conserved end residues are part of each CDR3.

V gene	CDR3 protein
TRBV7-6	CASSNSGESSYNEQFF
TRBV19	CASSAGGYEQFF
TRBV28	CASSTDYEQYF
TRBV6-1	CASSAQTGGAEAFF
TRBV6-2/TRBV6-3	CASSSVRGHGNTQYF
TRBV5-4	CASSLRADPLAGKDTQYF
TRBV4-1	CASSQVQGAYEQYF
TRBV28	CASSPLALSYEQYF
TRBV19	CASSTRQPYSNQPQHF
TRBV5-1	CASSLAPDGSSYEQYF
TRBV28	CASMTGEAIGELFF
TRBV20-1	CSARSTTKTTLPYEQYF
TRBV2	CASSGASDRGGEQFF
TRBV10-3	CAAGASGAYEQYF
TRBV3-1	CASSWRDSRQPQHF
TRBV29-1	CSVARQTNEKLFF
TRBV7-2	CASSLGTGTQHF
TRBV3-1	CASSQGQRGFETQYF
TRBV25-1	CASSTGGAGYGYTF
TRBV5-1	CASSPQGGRETQYF
TRBV19	CASSIDLWGAQYNEQFF
TRBV7-9	CASSNLAYNEQFF
TRBV7-3	CASRGTSGNHNEQFF
TRBV30	CAWRMGAVTDTRELFF
TRBV12-3/TRBV12-4	CASSFNRDNNYGYTF
TRBV5-1	CASSVGLAENIQYF
TRBV15	CATSSSVTVYEQYF
TRBV7-9	CASSQGQGAVGLAAYYEQYF
TRBV28	CASSFIGAMNTEAFF
TRBV6-1	CASRIPGGGAFF
TRBV12-3/TRBV12-4	CASSSLGTSGRISTQYF
TRBV2	CASSVTGGTEAFF
TRBV2	CASSELAPTSYEQYF
TRBV11-3	CASSPGLAGDHTDTQYF
TRBV29-1	CSVGQGNVGQYF